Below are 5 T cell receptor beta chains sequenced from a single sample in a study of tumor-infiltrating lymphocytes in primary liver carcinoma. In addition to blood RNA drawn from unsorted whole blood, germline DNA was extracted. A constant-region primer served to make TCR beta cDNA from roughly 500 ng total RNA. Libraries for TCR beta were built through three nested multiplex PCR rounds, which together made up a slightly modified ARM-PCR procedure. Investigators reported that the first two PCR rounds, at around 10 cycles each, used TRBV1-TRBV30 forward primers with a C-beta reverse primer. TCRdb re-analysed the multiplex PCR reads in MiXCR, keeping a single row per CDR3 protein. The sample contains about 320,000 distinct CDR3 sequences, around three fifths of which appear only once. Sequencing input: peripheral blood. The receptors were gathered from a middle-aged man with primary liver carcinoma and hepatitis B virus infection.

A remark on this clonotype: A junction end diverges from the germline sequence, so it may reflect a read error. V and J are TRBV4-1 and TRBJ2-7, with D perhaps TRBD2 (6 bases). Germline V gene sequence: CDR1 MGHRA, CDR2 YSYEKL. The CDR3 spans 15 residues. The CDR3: CVSSHPGLSFYEQYF. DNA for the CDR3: TGCGTCAGCAGCCACCCGGGACTGAGCTTTTACGAGCAGTACTTC.

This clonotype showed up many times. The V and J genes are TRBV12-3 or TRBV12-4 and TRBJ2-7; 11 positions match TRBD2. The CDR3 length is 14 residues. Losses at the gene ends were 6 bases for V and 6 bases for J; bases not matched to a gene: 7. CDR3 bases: TGTGCCAGCAGCCAACTAGCGGGAGCTCGCGAGCAGTACTTC. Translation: CASSQLAGAREQYF.

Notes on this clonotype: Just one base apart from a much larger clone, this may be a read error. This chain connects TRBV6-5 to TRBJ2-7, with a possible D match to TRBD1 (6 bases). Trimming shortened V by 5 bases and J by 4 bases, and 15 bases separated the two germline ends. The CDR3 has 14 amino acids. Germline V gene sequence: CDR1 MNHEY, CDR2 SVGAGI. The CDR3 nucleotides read TGTGCCAGCAGTCCGGGACATCCCCTGTACGAGCAGTACTTC. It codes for CASSPGHPLYEQYF.

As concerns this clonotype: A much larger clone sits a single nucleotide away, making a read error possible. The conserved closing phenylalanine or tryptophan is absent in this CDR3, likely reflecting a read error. CDR3 loop: CASSQDQRVYEQYS. Here the CDR3 DNA reads TGTGCCAGCAGCCAAGATCAACGGGTCTACGAGCAGTACTCC. V gene TRBV4-2 combines with J gene TRBJ2-7, with D hard to call. The V and J ends lost 0 bases and 3 bases respectively, with 9 bases between them. The CDR3 consists of 14 residues. Germline lookup yields CDR1 LGHNA and CDR2 YNFKEQ.

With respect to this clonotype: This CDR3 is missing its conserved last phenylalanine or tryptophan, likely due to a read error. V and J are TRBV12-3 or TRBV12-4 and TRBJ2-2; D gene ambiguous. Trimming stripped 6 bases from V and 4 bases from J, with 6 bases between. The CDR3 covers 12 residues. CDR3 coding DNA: TGTGCCAGCAGCCCCCTCACCGGGGAGCTGTTTTAT. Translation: CASSPLTGELFY.